The clone carrying this T cell receptor (beta chain) was seen ten or more times. What it recognizes is unknown. This specimen comes from a study of CD8+CD57+ T cells in acquired aplastic anemia. Study background: An average of approximately 3.2 ug of DNA was obtained from sorted CD4+ and CD8+ cells. Study-wide findings and caveats: Patients had around 30 CD8+ CDR3 sequences in common with controls (the shared set).

Genomic DNA provided the template from which TCR beta VDJ and CDR3 profiles were obtained. TCRdb redid the calling of the reads with MiXCR, one entry per CDR3 protein. The sample lists a few hundred thousand distinct CDR3 sequences, around 30% seen once, with less than 0.85% in the top ten. Patients selected for sequencing had displayed CD8+CD57+ cell expansion by flow cytometry. There are 14 residues in the CDR3. CDR1 and CDR2 from the germline V gene are SGDLS and YYNGEE. Trimming removed 4 bases from V and 0 bases from J, with 8 bases in between. The chain joins TRBV9 to TRBJ1-3, with D possibly TRBD1 on 5 matching bases. What was sequenced was sorted CD4+, CD8+, or CD8+CD57+ T cells (not recorded which) from PBMCs. This clonotype originated in a human donor with aplastic anemia. CDR3 DNA sequence: TGTGCCAGCAGCAGAGGGACCTCTGGAAACACCATATATTTT. Protein sequence: CASSRGTSGNTIYF.